Detailed here is one T cell receptor beta chain. This clone's antigen is unknown. The input lacks base qualities; no much larger clone sits a single base away. This sample is drawn from a study of T-cell memory formation after mild COVID-19 (dated by TCRdb to the early 2020s). Looking at the study overall: TCR sequence clusters from the two donors were largely donor specific. Two young, previously healthy adult volunteers made up the cohort, one male and one female. In two donors, T-cell clones that expanded and contracted after mild COVID-19 were followed by sequencing TCRalpha and TCRbeta repertoires longitudinally. The study at large found these results: Some responding clones were detected in pre-infection memory, which suggested that pre-existing cross-reactive memory T cells had joined the SARS-CoV-2 response. Clones that contracted from day 15 to 85 showed balanced CD4/CD8 phenotypes, whereas a second wave of clones that expanded from day 15 to 37 leaned towards CD4+. The second-wave clones that peaked on day 37 were not confirmed to be SARS-CoV-2 specific. Only a couple of mild cases were covered in the study, and larger cohorts including severe cases with pre-infection samples were considered necessary. Contracting CD4+ clones appeared mostly in the CM and EM memory subsets, whereas CD8+ clones were enriched in EMRA.

Instrument on record: Illumina NovaSeq 6000. TCRalpha and TCRbeta cDNA libraries were constructed by 5'RACE with constant-segment primers, with sample barcodes and unique molecular identifiers being introduced. Trizol reagent was used to extract RNA from every sample. Library amplification was performed in two PCR steps, and a second sample barcode and Illumina TruSeq adapters were introduced in the second step. Sequencing of libraries was performed on an Illumina NovaSeq with 2 x 150 bp paired-end reads. The paper's data handling went like this. Demultiplexing of reads and collapsing into UMI-guided consensus sequences were performed with migec v1.2.7. Using mixcr v2.1.11, the UMI consensuses were aligned to TRA and TRB V and J templates and assembled into clonotypes. A clonotype was counted as expanded or contracted only if both edgeR and NoisET called the change significant, with noise models trained on biological replicates. For edgeR calls, a false discovery rate-adjusted p below 0.01 and a log2 fold-change threshold of 1 were applied. As an exploratory analysis of dynamics, max-normalized trajectories of the 1000 most abundant clonotypes were examined with PCA combined with hierarchical clustering. Each responding clone was given a CD4 or CD8 phenotype based on the CD4+ and CD8+ repertoires, which had been sequenced separately. TCRdb's own reprocessing of the public reads used fastp at Q25 and MiXCR and kept productive beta chains. Identical CDR3 proteins give one entry, which carries the most common genes and DNA. V and J calls and clone size were set by TCRdb, not the authors. For this sample the table gives around 320,000 distinct CDR3 sequences, of which roughly an eighth were detected only once. The ten largest make up about 21% of the sample.

PBMCs were isolated by Ficoll-Paque density gradient centrifugation. A distance of 11 bases separates the germline ends of V and J, which lose 0 bases and 7 bases respectively. From the cysteine up to the phenylalanine, the CDR3 has a length of 14 residues. Only the CDR3 DNA is retained, 42 bases long and in frame from the first base. The germline V gene (reference sequence) specifies SGHKS as CDR1 and YYEKEE as CDR2. The chain is made from TRBV5-5 and TRBJ2-1, with a tentative D gene TRBD1 over 6 matching bases. The sequenced sample was PBMCs or a T cell subset sorted from them (not recorded which). The TCR sequence derives from a man younger than 35 who had mild COVID-19 (a few samples of this study predate the infection). The sample titles of this study are shuffled in the database, so cell type and time point are left out; the donor was told from shared clones. Here the CDR3 is given as CASSLAGRGNEQFF. The DNA sequence reads TGTGCCAGCAGCTTGGCGGGCAGGGGAAATGAGCAGTTCTTC.